This TCR beta chain was captured in a study of breast tumors, draining lymph nodes, adjacent tissues. Study-wide findings and caveats: Tumors had less TCR diversity than lymph nodes, more than nontumor tissue. That most tumor T cells come from lymph nodes remained unproven. Luminal-like breast cancer showed significantly greater tumor-nontumor repertoire similarity than basal-like breast cancer did. Findings are consistent with lymph node origin and intratumoral expansion of most tumor T cells.

Axillary draining lymph nodes of breast cancer patients supplied the node samples. This clonotype was picked up a small number of times. The antigen is not known. TCRdb itself ran the multiplex PCR reads through MiXCR, one entry per CDR3 protein. The data show 190,000 or so distinct CDR3 sequences, roughly 29% seen once. Material for sequencing was axillary lymph node tissue. The source is a female donor with breast cancer. Some clones in this sample may be carry-over from other donors' samples.

The CDR3 spells CASRGQVSPGAEAFF. CDR3 sequence (DNA): TGTGCCAGCAGGGGTCAGGTGTCCCCGGGTGCTGAAGCTTTCTTT. The chain is built from TRBV12-3 or TRBV12-4 and TRBJ1-1, with D unresolved. This CDR3 has 15 amino acids. Trimming removed 6 bases from V and 6 bases from J, with 20 bases in between.